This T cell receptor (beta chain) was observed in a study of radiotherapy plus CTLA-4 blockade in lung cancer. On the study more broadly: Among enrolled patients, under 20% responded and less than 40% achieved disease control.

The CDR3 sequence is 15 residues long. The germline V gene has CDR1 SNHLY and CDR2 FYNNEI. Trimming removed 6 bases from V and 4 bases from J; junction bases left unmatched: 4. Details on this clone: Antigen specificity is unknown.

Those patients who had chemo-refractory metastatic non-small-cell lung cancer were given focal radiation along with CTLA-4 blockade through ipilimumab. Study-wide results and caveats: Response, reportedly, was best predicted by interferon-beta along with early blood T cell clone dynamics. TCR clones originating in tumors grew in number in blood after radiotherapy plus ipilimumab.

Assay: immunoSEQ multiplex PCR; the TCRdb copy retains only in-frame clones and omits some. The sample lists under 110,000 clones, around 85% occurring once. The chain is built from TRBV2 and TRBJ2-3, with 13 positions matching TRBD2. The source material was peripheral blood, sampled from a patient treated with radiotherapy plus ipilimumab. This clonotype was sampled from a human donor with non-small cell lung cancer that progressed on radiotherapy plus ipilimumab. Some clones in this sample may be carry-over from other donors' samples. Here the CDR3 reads CASRVLAGGPDTQYF. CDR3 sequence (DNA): TGTGCCAGCAGAGTACTAGCGGGGGGGCCAGATACGCAGTATTTT.